This is a list of T cell receptor beta chains from one sample in a study of T cell responses to AZD1222 COVID-19 vaccine. Assay: immunoSEQ multiplex PCR; the TCRdb copy retains only in-frame clones and omits some. This repertoire shows about 160,000 clones, about 90% found once; its top ten account for about 4.5%. Sequenced material: peripheral blood, taken on day 0 of MenACWY control vaccination. The receptors come from an adult in good health. The CDR3 runs from the conserved cysteine through the conserved F or W. A D gene is named only where the DNA matches it firmly. Not every row has a clone size; where given, it reads once, few, many or a size class.

d_call	j_call	v_call	clone_size	cdr3_aa	cdr3_nt
TRBD2	TRBJ2-2	TRBV10-3	-	CAISLAGVLSGELFF	TGTGCCATCAGCCTAGCGGGAGTGTTATCCGGGGAGCTGTTTTTT
TRBD2	TRBJ2-5	TRBV9	-	CASSARTSGQETQYF	TGTGCCAGCAGCGCACGGACTAGCGGTCAAGAGACCCAGTACTTC
-	TRBJ2-1	TRBV6-6	-	CASSPSPKGEQFF	TGTGCCAGCAGTCCAAGCCCAAAGGGTGAGCAGTTCTTC
TRBD1	TRBJ1-5	TRBV27	-	CASKEKGRGWDSNQPQHF	TGTGCCAGCAAGGAGAAAGGCAGGGGGTGGGACAGCAATCAGCCCCAGCATTTT
-	TRBJ1-5	TRBV9	-	CASSRDGGNQPQHF	TGTGCCAGCAGCAGGGACGGGGGCAATCAGCCCCAGCATTTT
-	TRBJ1-2	TRBV5-8	-	CASSLVGAGYGYTF	TGTGCCAGCAGCCTCGTGGGGGCTGGCTATGGCTACACCTTC
-	TRBJ1-2	TRBV5-4	-	CASSLARPYGYTF	TGTGCCAGCAGCTTGGCACGGCCTTATGGCTACACCTTC
-	TRBJ1-2	TRBV28	few	CASSLLRLGYTF	TGTGCCAGCAGTTTATTGAGACTTGGCTACACCTTC
TRBD1	TRBJ1-1	TRBV29-1	-	CRKTGDTEAFF	TGCAGGAAAACAGGGGACACTGAAGCTTTCTTT
-	TRBJ1-2	TRBV5-1	-	CASSLADHTGGYTF	TGCGCCAGCAGCTTGGCCGACCATACGGGAGGCTACACCTTC
TRBD2	TRBJ2-3	TRBV7-3	-	CASSLSRLAGGDTQYF	TGTGCCAGCAGCTTAAGTCGACTAGCGGGAGGAGATACGCAGTATTTT
-	TRBJ1-4	TRBV10-3	-	CAISDSLRELFF	TGTGCCATCAGTGATTCCCTCCGGGAACTGTTTTTT
TRBD1	TRBJ1-1	TRBV19	-	CASSIGGTGGTTEAFF	TGTGCCAGTAGTATAGGTGGGACAGGGGGTACAACTGAAGCTTTCTTT
-	TRBJ2-5	TRBV27	-	CASSLAGTQYF	TGTGCCAGCAGTTTAGCAGGGACCCAGTACTTC
-	TRBJ1-3	TRBV19	-	CASIQDFSGNTIYF	TGTGCCAGTATCCAGGACTTCTCTGGAAACACCATATATTTT
TRBD1	TRBJ1-4	TRBV27	-	CASRATGLGEKLFF	TGTGCCAGCAGGGCGACAGGGCTGGGTGAAAAACTGTTTTTT
-	TRBJ1-4	TRBV4-2	-	CASARRALANEKLFF	TGTGCCAGCGCCCGGAGGGCGCTAGCTAATGAAAAACTGTTTTTT
-	TRBJ1-4	TRBV9	-	CASSVSGANEKLFF	TGTGCCAGCAGCGTTTCGGGGGCCAATGAAAAACTGTTTTTT
-	TRBJ2-1	TRBV14	-	CASSQVGSGLYNEQFF	TGTGCCAGCAGCCAAGTGGGTAGCGGCCTCTACAATGAGCAGTTCTTC
-	TRBJ1-1	TRBV6-5	-	CASRTFQGEAFF	TGTGCCAGCAGGACCTTTCAGGGGGAAGCTTTCTTT
-	TRBJ1-3	TRBV28	-	CASTAGDVGNTIYF	TGTGCCAGCACCGCAGGGGATGTGGGAAACACCATATATTTT
-	TRBJ1-3	TRBV3-1/TRBV3-2	-	CASVPFFQGTSGNTIYF	TGTGCCAGCGTTCCCTTCTTTCAGGGGACCTCTGGAAACACCATATATTTT
-	TRBJ1-3	TRBV4-1	-	CASSQGRYSGNTIYF	TGCGCCAGCAGCCAAGGACGGTACTCTGGAAACACCATATATTTT
TRBD2	TRBJ2-3	TRBV11-2	once	CASSLDILGTSPQSAQYF	TGTGCCAGCAGCTTAGATATTCTCGGGACTAGCCCCCAAAGTGCGCAGTATTTT
-	TRBJ1-1	TRBV29-1	-	CSVRLGGNTEAFF	TGCAGCGTTCGATTAGGAGGGAACACTGAAGCTTTCTTT
TRBD2	TRBJ2-3	TRBV19	-	CASSIGAGAVSDTQYF	TGTGCCAGTAGTATAGGAGCGGGAGCGGTGTCGGATACGCAGTATTTT
-	TRBJ2-2	TRBV9	-	CASSVVSGTGELFF	TGTGCCAGCAGCGTAGTATCGGGAACCGGGGAGCTGTTTTTT
TRBD1	TRBJ1-2	TRBV24-1	once	CATSAPDRGGYTF	TGTGCCACCAGTGCCCCTGACAGGGGAGGCTACACCTTC
TRBD2	TRBJ2-3	TRBV19	once	CASSRGLAGSTDTQYF	TGTGCCAGTAGTCGGGGACTAGCGGGGAGCACAGATACGCAGTATTTT
-	TRBJ1-1	TRBV3-1/TRBV3-2	-	CASSQESLRAEAFF	TGTGCCAGCAGCCAAGAGTCCCTGCGGGCTGAAGCTTTCTTT
TRBD2	TRBJ2-1	TRBV5-1	-	CASDRTGTSGDNEQFF	TGCGCCAGCGACCGAACCGGGACTAGCGGAGACAATGAGCAGTTCTTC
-	TRBJ1-1	TRBV19	few	CASSIWGRPNTEAFF	TGTGCCAGTAGTATATGGGGCCGACCGAACACTGAAGCTTTCTTT
TRBD1	TRBJ2-5	TRBV3-1/TRBV3-2	-	CASSQGDRGPYF	TGTGCCAGCAGCCAGGGGGACAGGGGTCCGTACTTC
TRBD1	TRBJ1-2	TRBV7-9	-	CASSYRPGQDDYTF	TGTGCCAGCAGCTACAGACCAGGACAGGATGACTACACCTTC
TRBD1	TRBJ1-1	TRBV6-5	once	CASTRQGQNTEAFF	TGTGCCAGCACCAGACAGGGCCAGAACACTGAAGCTTTCTTT
TRBD2	TRBJ2-3	TRBV7-3	-	CASSLGPAGGPGAQYF	TGTGCCAGCAGCCTGGGGCCGGCGGGAGGGCCGGGGGCGCAGTATTTT
TRBD2	TRBJ2-3	TRBV2	-	CASRTGTSGRSDTQYF	TGTGCCAGCAGAACCGGGACTAGCGGGAGATCAGATACGCAGTATTTT
-	TRBJ2-1	TRBV7-3	few	CASSTDPSYNEQFF	TGTGCCAGCAGCACTGACCCCTCCTACAATGAGCAGTTCTTC
TRBD2	TRBJ2-1	TRBV25-1	-	CASSRTSGRGGNEQFF	TGTGCCAGCAGTAGGACTAGCGGGAGGGGGGGGAATGAGCAGTTCTTC
-	TRBJ1-2	TRBV11-2	-	CASSLIQVGGYTF	TGTGCCAGCAGCTTGATACAGGTTGGAGGCTACACCTTC
-	TRBJ2-6	TRBV19	-	CASSISAGSGANVLTF	TGTGCCAGTAGTATCTCGGCAGGGAGTGGGGCCAACGTCCTGACTTTC
-	TRBJ2-1	TRBV24-1	-	CATSDSGVPYNEQFF	TGTGCCACCAGTGATTCAGGGGTTCCCTACAATGAGCAGTTCTTC
TRBD1	TRBJ1-1	TRBV28	-	CASRQGQGPGTEAFF	TGTGCCAGCAGGCAGGGACAGGGCCCGGGGACTGAAGCTTTCTTT
TRBD1	TRBJ1-1	TRBV28	-	CASGDRENTEAFF	TGTGCCAGCGGGGACAGGGAGAACACTGAAGCTTTCTTT
-	TRBJ2-1	TRBV9	-	CASSGSGLTFVQKQFF	TGTGCCAGCAGCGGATCAGGGCTGACGTTTGTCCAGAAGCAGTTCTTC
TRBD1	TRBJ1-1	TRBV28	-	CASCSGGTEAFF	TGTGCCAGCTGCTCAGGGGGCACTGAAGCTTTCTTT
-	TRBJ2-1	TRBV11-2	-	CASSLAGPDEQFF	TGTGCCAGCAGCTTAGCGGGCCCCGATGAGCAGTTCTTC
-	TRBJ1-1	TRBV14	once	CASSGPGADGKSEAFF	TGTGCCAGCAGCGGTCCTGGTGCGGACGGGAAGAGTGAAGCTTTCTTT
-	TRBJ1-1	TRBV18	-	CASSPQVRGGNTEAFF	TGTGCCAGCTCACCACAGGTGCGTGGGGGAAACACTGAAGCTTTCTTT
TRBD1	TRBJ1-2	TRBV29-1	-	CSVADRAIYGYTF	TGCAGCGTCGCCGACAGGGCCATCTATGGCTACACCTTC
TRBD2	TRBJ2-2	TRBV30	-	CAWALAANTGELFF	TGTGCCTGGGCCCTAGCGGCGAACACCGGGGAGCTGTTTTTT